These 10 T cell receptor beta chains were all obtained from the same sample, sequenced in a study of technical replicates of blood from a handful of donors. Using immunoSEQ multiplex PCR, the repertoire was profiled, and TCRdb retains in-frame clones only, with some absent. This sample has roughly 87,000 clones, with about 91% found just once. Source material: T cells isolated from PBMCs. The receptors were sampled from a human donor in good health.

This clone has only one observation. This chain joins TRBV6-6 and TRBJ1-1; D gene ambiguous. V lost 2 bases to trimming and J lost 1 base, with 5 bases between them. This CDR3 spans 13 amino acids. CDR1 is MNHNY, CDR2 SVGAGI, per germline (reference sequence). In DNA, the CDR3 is TGTGCCAGCAGTTACCAGCGGAACACTGAAGCTTTCTTT. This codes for CASSYQRNTEAFF.

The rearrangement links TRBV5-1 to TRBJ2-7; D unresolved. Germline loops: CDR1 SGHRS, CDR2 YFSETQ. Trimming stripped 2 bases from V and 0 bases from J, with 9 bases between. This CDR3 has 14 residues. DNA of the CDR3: TGCGCCAGCAGCTTTCTAATAGACTCCTACGAGCAGTACTTC. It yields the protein CASSFLIDSYEQYF.

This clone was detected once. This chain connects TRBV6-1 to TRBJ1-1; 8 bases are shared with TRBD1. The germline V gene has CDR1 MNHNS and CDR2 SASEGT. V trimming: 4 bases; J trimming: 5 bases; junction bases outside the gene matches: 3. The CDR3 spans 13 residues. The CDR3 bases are TGTGCCAGCAGTGGGACAGGGAGTACTGAAGCTTTCTTT. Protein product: CASSGTGSTEAFF.

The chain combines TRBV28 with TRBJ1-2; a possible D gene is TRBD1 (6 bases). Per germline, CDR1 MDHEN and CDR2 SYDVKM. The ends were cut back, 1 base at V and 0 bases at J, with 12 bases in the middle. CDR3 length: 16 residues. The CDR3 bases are TGTGCCAGCAGTTTATCCGGACAGACCTCTAACTATGGCTACACCTTC. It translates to CASSLSGQTSNYGYTF.

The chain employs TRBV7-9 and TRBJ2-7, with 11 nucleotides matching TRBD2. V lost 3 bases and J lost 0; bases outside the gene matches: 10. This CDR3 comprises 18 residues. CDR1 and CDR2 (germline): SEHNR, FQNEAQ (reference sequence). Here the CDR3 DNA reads TGTGCCAGCAGCTTCGACAGATCAGGACTAGCGGGCTCCTACGAGCAGTACTTC. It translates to CASSFDRSGLAGSYEQYF.

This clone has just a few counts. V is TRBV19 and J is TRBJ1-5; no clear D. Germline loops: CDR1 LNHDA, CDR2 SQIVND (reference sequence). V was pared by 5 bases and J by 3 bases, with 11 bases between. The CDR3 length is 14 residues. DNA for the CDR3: TGTGCCAGTAGTGCAACAGTAAACAATCAGCCCCAGCATTTT. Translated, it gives CASSATVNNQPQHF.

The CDR3 reads CASTPGQFALYEQYF. For the CDR3, the DNA is TGTGCCAGCACTCCAGGACAGTTCGCACTCTACGAGCAGTACTTC. The V call is TRBV6-5, the J call TRBJ2-7; a weak D match, TRBD1 (6 bases). The CDR3 is 15 amino acids. Germline values: CDR1 MNHEY, CDR2 SVGAGI. Trimming took off 7 bases at V and 3 bases at J, with 19 bases between the two ends.

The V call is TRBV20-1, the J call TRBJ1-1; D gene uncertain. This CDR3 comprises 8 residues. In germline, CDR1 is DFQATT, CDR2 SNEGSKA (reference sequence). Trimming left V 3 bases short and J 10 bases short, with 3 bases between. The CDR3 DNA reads TGCAGTGCTAGCCGAGCTTTCTTT. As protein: CSASRAFF.

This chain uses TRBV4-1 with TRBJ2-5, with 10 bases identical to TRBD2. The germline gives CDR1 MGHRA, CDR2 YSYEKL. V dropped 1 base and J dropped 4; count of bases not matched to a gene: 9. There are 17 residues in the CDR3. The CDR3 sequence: CASSQGSASGSLETQYF. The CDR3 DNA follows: TGCGCCAGCAGCCAAGGATCGGCTAGCGGGAGTTTAGAGACCCAGTACTTC.

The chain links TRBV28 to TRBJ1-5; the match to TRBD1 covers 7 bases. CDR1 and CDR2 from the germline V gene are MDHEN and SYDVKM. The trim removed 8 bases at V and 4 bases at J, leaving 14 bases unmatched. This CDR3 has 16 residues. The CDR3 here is CASGNNRRGRNQPQHF. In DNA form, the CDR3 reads TGTGCCAGCGGAAATAACAGGAGGGGGCGTAATCAGCCCCAGCATTTT.